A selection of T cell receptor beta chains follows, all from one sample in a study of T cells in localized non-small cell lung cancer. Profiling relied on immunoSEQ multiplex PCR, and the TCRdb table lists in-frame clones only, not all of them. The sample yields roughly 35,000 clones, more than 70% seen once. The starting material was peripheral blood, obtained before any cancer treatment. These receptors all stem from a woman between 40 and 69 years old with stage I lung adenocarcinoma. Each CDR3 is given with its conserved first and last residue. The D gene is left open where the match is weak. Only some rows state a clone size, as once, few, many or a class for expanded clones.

CATSRAGAGGAEQFF	TGTGCCACCAGCAGAGCAGGAGCGGGGGGGGCCGAGCAGTTCTTC	TRBD2	TRBJ2-1	TRBV15	.
CASSQQRETEAFF	TGTGCCAGCTCACAGCAGCGGGAGACTGAAGCTTTCTTT	.	TRBJ1-1	TRBV18	few
CASSLDGDYGYTF	TGTGCCAGCAGCCTTGACGGGGACTATGGCTACACCTTC	.	TRBJ1-2	TRBV11-1	.
CSVAADSTLTEAFF	TGCAGCGTTGCCGCCGACAGCACCCTCACTGAAGCTTTCTTT	.	TRBJ1-1	TRBV29-1	.
CASSHGGETQYF	TGTGCCAGCAGCCATGGGGGAGAGACCCAGTACTTC	.	TRBJ2-5	TRBV5-6	.
CAISESGGGNEQFF	TGTGCCATCAGTGAGTCGGGGGGTGGGAATGAGCAGTTCTTC	.	TRBJ2-1	TRBV10-3	.
CASSLKGIRYGYTF	TGTGCCAGCAGTTTAAAGGGGATCCGTTATGGCTACACCTTC	.	TRBJ1-2	TRBV27	medium-sized
CASRQSEAGIYTF	TGTGCCAGCCGACAATCCGAGGCTGGGATCTACACCTTC	.	TRBJ1-2	TRBV6-5	.
CASSLGSYEQYF	TGTGCCAGCAGCTTAGGATCCTACGAGCAGTACTTC	.	TRBJ2-7	TRBV7-8	.
CASSSGLLAGGSSYNEQFF	TGTGCCAGCAGCTCAGGCCTCCTAGCGGGGGGCAGCTCCTACAATGAGCAGTTCTTC	TRBD2	TRBJ2-1	TRBV7-2	.
CASSSQSGGVPDTQYF	TGTGCCAGCAGCTCCCAAAGCGGGGGGGTCCCAGATACGCAGTATTTT	TRBD2	TRBJ2-3	TRBV7-6	.
CASRTGNEKLFF	TGTGCCAGCCGAACAGGCAATGAAAAACTGTTTTTT	.	TRBJ1-4	TRBV6-5	few
CATSRWTVGTEAFF	TGTGCCACCAGCAGATGGACGGTAGGTACTGAAGCTTTCTTT	.	TRBJ1-1	TRBV15	few
CASNGPSYNEQFF	TGTGCCAGCAACGGCCCCTCCTACAATGAGCAGTTCTTC	.	TRBJ2-1	TRBV2	.
CASNWGNTEAFF	TGTGCCAGCAACTGGGGGAACACTGAAGCTTTCTTT	.	TRBJ1-1	TRBV2	.
CASSVTNSPLHF	TGTGCCAGCAGCGTGACAAATTCACCCCTCCACTTT	.	TRBJ1-6	TRBV7-2	.
CASSLFGDGYTF	TGTGCCAGCAGTTTATTTGGGGATGGCTACACCTTC	.	TRBJ1-2	TRBV27	.